This TCR beta chain appears in the sequencing data of a study of T cell changes during pregnancy in multiple sclerosis. The CDR3 covers 13 residues. Germline V gives CDR1 MNHNS, CDR2 SASEGT. V was cut by 7 bases and J by 4 bases, with 10 bases left in between. Generated by immunoSEQ multiplex PCR, the TCRdb table keeps only in-frame clones and is missing some. The sample includes fewer than 50,000 clones, less than 90% of them seen just once. This chain uses TRBV6-1 with TRBJ1-4; no firm D call. The sequencing used CD4+ T cells from peripheral blood mononuclear cells, collected in the first trimester of pregnancy. The origin of this receptor is a female donor with multiple sclerosis, enrolled in a pregnancy study. The DNA for the CDR3 is TGTGCCAGCATGGCCCAAAATAATGAAAAACTGTTTTTT. It yields the protein CASMAQNNEKLFF.